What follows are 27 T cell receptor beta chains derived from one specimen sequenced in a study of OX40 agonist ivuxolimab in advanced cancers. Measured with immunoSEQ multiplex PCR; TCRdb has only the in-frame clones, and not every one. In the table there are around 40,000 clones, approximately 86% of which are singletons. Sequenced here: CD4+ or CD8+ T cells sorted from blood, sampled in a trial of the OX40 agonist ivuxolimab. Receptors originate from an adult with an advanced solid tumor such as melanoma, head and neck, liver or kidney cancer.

CDR3 nucleotide sequence: TGTGCCAGCAGCTCTACCTTGACAGTTATTAACACCGGGGAGCTGTTTTTT. Its protein product is CASSSTLTVINTGELFF. The V and J genes are TRBV7-9 and TRBJ2-2; a weak D match, TRBD1 (5 bases). The CDR3 has 17 residues. Per the germline V gene, CDR1 is SEHNR and CDR2 is FQNEAQ (reference sequence). Trimming shortened V by 4 bases and J by 2 bases, and 17 bases separated the two germline ends.

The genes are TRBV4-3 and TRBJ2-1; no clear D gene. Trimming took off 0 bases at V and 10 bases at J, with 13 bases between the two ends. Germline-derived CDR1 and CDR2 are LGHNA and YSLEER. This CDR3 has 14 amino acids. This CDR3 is CASSQDWASREQFF. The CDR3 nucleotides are TGCGCCAGCAGCCAAGATTGGGCGAGTAGGGAGCAGTTCTTC.

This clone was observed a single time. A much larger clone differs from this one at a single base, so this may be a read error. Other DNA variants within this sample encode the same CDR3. This CDR3 is CASSSTDTQYF. For the CDR3, the DNA is TGTGCCAGCAGCTCCACAGATACGCAGTATTTT. V usage is TRBV7-6 and J usage is TRBJ2-3; unclear D gene. The CDR3 runs 11 residues. Trimming shortened V by 4 bases and J by 2 bases, and 1 base separated the two germline ends. The germline V gene encodes CDR1 SGHVS and CDR2 FNYEAQ.

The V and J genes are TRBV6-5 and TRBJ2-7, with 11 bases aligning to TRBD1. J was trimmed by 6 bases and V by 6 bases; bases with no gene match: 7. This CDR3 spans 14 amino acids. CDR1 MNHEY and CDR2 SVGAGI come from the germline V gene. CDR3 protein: CASRPRDRGVEQYF. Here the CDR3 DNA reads TGTGCCAGCAGACCCCGGGACAGGGGGGTCGAGCAGTACTTC.

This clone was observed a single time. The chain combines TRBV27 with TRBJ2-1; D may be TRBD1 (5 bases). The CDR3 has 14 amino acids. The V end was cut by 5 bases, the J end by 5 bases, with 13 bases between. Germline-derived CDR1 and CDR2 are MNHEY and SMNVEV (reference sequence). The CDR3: CASSQGSADNEQFF. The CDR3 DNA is TGTGCCAGCAGTCAGGGCTCCGCTGACAATGAGCAGTTCTTC.

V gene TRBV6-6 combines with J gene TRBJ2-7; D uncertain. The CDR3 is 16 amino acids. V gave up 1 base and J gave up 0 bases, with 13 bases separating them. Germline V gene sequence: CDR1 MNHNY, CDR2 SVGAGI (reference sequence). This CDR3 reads CASSYYLAEGSYEQYF. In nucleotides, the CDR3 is TGTGCCAGCAGTTACTACCTGGCGGAAGGCTCCTACGAGCAGTACTTC.

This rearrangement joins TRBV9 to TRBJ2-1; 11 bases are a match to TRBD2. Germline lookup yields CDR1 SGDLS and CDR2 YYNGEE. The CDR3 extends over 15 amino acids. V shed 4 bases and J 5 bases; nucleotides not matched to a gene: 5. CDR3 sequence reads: CASSYTGLADNEQFF. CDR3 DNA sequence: TGTGCCAGCAGCTATACGGGACTAGCGGACAATGAGCAGTTCTTC.

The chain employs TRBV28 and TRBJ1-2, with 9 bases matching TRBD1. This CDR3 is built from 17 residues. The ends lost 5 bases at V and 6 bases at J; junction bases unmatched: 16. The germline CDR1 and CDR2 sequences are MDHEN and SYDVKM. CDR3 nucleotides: TGTGCCAGCAGTAAGAGGGACAGGGCTACAAAAAATGATGGCTACACCTTC. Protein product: CASSKRDRATKNDGYTF.

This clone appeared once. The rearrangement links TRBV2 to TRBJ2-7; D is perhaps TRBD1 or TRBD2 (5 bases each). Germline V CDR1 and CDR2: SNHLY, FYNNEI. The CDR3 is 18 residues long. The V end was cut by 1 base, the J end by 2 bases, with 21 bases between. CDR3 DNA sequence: TGTGCCAGCAGTGAAGGCGCGGGTGGACACCTTTTCGCCTACGAGCAGTACTTC. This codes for CASSEGAGGHLFAYEQYF.

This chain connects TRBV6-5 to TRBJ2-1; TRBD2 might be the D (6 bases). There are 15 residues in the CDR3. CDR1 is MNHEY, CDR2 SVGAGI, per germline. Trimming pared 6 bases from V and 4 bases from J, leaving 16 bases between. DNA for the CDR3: TGTGCCAGCAGCAACGGCGCTAGCGAGTACAATGAGCAGTTCTTC. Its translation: CASSNGASEYNEQFF.

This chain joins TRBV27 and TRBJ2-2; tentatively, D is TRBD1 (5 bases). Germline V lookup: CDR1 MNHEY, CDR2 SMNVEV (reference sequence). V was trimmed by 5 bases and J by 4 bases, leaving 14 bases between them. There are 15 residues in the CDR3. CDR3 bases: TGTGCCAGCAGTCCCAGGGTTGCTGGCACCGGGGAGCTGTTTTTT. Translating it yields CASSPRVAGTGELFF.

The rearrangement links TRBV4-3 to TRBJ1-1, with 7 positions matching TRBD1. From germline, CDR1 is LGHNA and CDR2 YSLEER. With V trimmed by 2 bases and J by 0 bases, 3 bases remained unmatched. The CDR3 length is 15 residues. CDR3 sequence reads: CASSQYRGMNTEAFF. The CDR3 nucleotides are TGCGCCAGCAGCCAATACAGGGGAATGAACACTGAAGCTTTCTTT.

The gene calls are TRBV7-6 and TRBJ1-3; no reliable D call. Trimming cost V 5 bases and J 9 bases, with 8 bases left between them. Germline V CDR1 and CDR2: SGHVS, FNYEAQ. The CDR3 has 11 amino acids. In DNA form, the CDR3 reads TGTGCCAGCAGCCTGGGCACCACCATATATTTT. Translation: CASSLGTTIYF.

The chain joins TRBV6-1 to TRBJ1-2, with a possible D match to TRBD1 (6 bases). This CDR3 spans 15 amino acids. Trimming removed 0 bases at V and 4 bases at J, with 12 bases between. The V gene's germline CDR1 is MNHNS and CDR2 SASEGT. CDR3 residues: CASSEATGPLYGYTF. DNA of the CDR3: TGTGCCAGCAGTGAAGCGACAGGTCCCCTCTATGGCTACACCTTC.

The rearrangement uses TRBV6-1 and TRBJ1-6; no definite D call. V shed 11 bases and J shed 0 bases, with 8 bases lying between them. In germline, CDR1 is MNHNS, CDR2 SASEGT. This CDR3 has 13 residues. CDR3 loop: CAAQSSYNSPLHF. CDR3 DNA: TGTGCCGCCCAGAGCTCCTATAATTCACCCCTCCACTTT.

The CDR3 sequence: CASTASSGRTTDTQYF. CDR3 nucleotides: TGTGCCAGCACAGCTTCTAGCGGGAGAACGACAGATACGCAGTATTTT. The rearrangement joins TRBV27 to TRBJ2-3; 10 positions match TRBD2. The CDR3 is 16 residues long. The germline V gene encodes CDR1 MNHEY and CDR2 SMNVEV (reference sequence). With V trimmed by 7 bases and J by 3 bases, 10 bases remained unmatched.

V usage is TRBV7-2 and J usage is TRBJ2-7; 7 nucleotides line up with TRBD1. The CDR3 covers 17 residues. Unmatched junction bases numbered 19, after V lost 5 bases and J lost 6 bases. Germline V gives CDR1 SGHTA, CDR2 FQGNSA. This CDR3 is CASSLGTASPRGAEQYF. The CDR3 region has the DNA TGTGCCAGCAGCCTAGGGACAGCCTCTCCGCGAGGGGCCGAGCAGTACTTC.

The CDR3: CASSLESDYEQYF. The CDR3 nucleotides read TGCGCCAGCAGCTTGGAGTCAGACTACGAGCAGTACTTC. V gene TRBV5-1 combines with J gene TRBJ2-7, with D hard to call. CDR1 is SGHRS, CDR2 YFSETQ, per germline. The V end was cut by 0 bases, the J end by 3 bases, with 7 bases between. The CDR3 spans 13 residues.

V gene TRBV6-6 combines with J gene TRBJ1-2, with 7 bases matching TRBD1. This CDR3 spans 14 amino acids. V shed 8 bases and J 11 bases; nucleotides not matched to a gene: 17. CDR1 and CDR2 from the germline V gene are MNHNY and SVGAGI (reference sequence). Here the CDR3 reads CASAPTGAQPRYTF. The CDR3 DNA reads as TGTGCCAGCGCCCCCACAGGGGCCCAGCCCCGGTACACCTTC.

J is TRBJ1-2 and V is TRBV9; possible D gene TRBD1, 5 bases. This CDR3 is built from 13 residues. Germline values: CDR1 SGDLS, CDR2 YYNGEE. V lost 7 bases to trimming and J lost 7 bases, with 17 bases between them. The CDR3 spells CASRGRVSGGYTF. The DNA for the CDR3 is TGTGCCAGCCGGGGCAGGGTAAGCGGTGGCTACACCTTC.

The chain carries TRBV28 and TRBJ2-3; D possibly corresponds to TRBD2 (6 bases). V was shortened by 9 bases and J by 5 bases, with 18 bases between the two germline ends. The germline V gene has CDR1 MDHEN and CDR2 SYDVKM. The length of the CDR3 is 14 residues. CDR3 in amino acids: CASGLEGRVDTQYF. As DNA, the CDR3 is TGTGCCAGTGGGCTGGAGGGGCGAGTAGATACGCAGTATTTT.

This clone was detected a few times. The CDR3 sequence is CASHPRGSNQPQHF. As DNA, the CDR3 is TGTGCCAGTCATCCGAGGGGGAGCAATCAGCCCCAGCATTTT. The rearrangement uses TRBV19 and TRBJ1-5; D may be TRBD1 (6 bases). Germline CDR1 reads LNHDA; CDR2 reads SQIVND (reference sequence). V lost 8 bases and J 1 base, leaving 12 bases between the germline ends. This CDR3 contains 14 residues.

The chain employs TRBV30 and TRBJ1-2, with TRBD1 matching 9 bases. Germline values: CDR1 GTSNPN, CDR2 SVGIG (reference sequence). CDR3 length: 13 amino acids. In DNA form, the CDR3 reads TGTCCGTATGACGACCGGGACAGGGTTGGCTACACCTTC. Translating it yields CPYDDRDRVGYTF.

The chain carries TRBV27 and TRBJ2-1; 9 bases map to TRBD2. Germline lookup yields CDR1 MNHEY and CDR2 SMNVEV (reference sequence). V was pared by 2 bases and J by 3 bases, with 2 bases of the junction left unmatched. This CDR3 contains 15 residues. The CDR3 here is CASSLILAGYNEQFF. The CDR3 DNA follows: TGTGCCAGCAGTTTAATACTAGCGGGCTACAATGAGCAGTTCTTC.

As DNA, the CDR3 is TGTGCCAGTAGTATAGAACACCAGTCCTTCTATGGCTACACCTTC. Its protein is CASSIEHQSFYGYTF. The chain couples TRBV19 to TRBJ1-2, with no clear D. Trimming pared 0 bases from V and 4 bases from J, leaving 12 bases between. CDR3 length equals 15 residues. CDR1 LNHDA and CDR2 SQIVND come from the germline V gene (reference sequence).

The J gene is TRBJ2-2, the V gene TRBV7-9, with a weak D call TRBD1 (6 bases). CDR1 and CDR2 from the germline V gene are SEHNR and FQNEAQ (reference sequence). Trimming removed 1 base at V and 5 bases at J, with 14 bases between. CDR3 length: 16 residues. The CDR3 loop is CASSLEAGARTGELFF. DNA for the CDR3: TGTGCCAGCAGCTTAGAAGCAGGGGCTAGGACCGGGGAGCTGTTTTTT.

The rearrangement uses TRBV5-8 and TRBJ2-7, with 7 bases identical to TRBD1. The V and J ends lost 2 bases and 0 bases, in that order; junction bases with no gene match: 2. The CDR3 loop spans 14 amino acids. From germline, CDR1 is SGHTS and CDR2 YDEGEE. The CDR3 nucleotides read TGTGCCAGCAGCTTTCGACAGGGCTCCTACGAGCAGTACTTC. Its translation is CASSFRQGSYEQYF.